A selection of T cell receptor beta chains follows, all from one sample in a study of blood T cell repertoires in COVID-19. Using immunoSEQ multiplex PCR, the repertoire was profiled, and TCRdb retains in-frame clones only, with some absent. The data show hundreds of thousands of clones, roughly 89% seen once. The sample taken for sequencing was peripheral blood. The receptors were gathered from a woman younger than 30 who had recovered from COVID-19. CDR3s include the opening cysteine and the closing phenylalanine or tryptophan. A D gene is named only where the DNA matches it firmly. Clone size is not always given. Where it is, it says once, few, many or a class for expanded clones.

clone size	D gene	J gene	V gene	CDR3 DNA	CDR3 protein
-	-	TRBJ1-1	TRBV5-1	TGCGCCAGCAGCCTGAGGGGAGGTCTGGACACTGAAGCTTTCTTT	CASSLRGGLDTEAFF
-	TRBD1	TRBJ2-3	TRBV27	TGTGCCAGCAGCCGAACTGACAGGGGGCATACAGATACGCAGTATTTT	CASSRTDRGHTDTQYF
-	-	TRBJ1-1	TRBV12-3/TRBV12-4	TGTGCCAGCACCCATTACGAGGACACTGAAGCTTTCTTT	CASTHYEDTEAFF
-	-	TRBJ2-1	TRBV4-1	TGCGCCAGCAGCCACCTCGGACAAACGGATGAGCAGTTCTTC	CASSHLGQTDEQFF
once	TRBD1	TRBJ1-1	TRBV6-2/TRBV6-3	TGTGCCAGCAGTTACAGGGACAGGGGGCCGTCGGCTGAAGCTTTCTTT	CASSYRDRGPSAEAFF
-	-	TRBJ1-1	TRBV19	TGTGCCAGTAGTCCAAGAAGACAGGCGATAAGTGCGGCGGGCACTGAAGCTTTCTTT	CASSPRRQAISAAGTEAFF
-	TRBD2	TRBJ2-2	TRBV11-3	TGTGCCAGCAAGCGGGGCACGAACACCGGGGAGCTGTTTTTT	CASKRGTNTGELFF
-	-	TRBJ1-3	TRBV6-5	TGTGCCAGTTCCGACCCGACAGGCGGTGGAAACACCATATATTTT	CASSDPTGGGNTIYF
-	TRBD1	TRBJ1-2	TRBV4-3	TGCGCCAGCAGCCAGAGGACAGGGGACCTACCCAAGGTCTTCGGCCACACCTTC	CASSQRTGDLPKVFGHTF
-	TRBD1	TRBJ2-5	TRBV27	TGTGCCAGCAGTCCCCACCAGGGGGCCCGAGAGACCCAGTACTTC	CASSPHQGARETQYF
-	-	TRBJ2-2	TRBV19	TGTGCCAGTAGAAGAGCGGGGAACACCGGGGAGCTGTTTTTT	CASRRAGNTGELFF
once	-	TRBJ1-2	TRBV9	TGTGCCAGCAGCGTAGGAAGGGGCAACTATGGCTACACCTTC	CASSVGRGNYGYTF
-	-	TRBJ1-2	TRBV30	TGTGCCTGGGACGCAGGGTCTCGCACCTTC	CAWDAGSRTF
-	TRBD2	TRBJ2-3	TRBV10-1	TGCGCCAGCAGTGAGTCATCGCGGGGGGCGGCTAGCACAGATACGCAGTATTTT	CASSESSRGAASTDTQYF
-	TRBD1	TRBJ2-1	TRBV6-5	TGTGCCAGCAGTTACCGGGACAGACTAAGAAGTGAGCAGTTCTTC	CASSYRDRLRSEQFF
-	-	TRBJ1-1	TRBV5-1	TGCGCCAGCCGCCCCCCGGGGGGGCTGAACACTGAAGCTTTCTTT	CASRPPGGLNTEAFF
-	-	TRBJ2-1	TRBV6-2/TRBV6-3	TGTGCCAGCAGCCTGCACCCGACTCGGGCCTACAATGAGCAGTTCTTC	CASSLHPTRAYNEQFF
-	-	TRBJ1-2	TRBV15	TGTGCCACCAGCAGAGGCGGGAACTATGGCTACACCTTC	CATSRGGNYGYTF
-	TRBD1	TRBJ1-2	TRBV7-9	TGTGCCAGCAGGCTAGGTGGGACAGGCGGCTATGGCTACACCTTC	CASRLGGTGGYGYTF
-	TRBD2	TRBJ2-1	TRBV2	TGTGCCAGCCTACCCAACCGGATTAGCGGGGGGAATGAGCAGTTCTTC	CASLPNRISGGNEQFF
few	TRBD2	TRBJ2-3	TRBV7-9	TGTGCCAGCAGCCAAAGCGGGAGGGCAGATACGCAGTATTTT	CASSQSGRADTQYF
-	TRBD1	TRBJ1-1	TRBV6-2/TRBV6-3	TGTGCCAGCAGTTTCCGACAGGGGAAGAATCCTGAAGCTTTCTTT	CASSFRQGKNPEAFF
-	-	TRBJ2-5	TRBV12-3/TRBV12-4	TGTGCCAGCCGTAATACAGGGGAGACCCAGTACTTC	CASRNTGETQYF
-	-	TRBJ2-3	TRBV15	TGTGCCACCAGCAGTGGTGGTACTAGCACAGATACGCAGTATTTT	CATSSGGTSTDTQYF
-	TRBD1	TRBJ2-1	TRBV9	TGTGCCAGCAGCGTAGGCGGGACAGGGTTATCTCAGCAGTTCTTC	CASSVGGTGLSQQFF
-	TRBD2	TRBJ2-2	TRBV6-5	TGTGCCAGCAGACTACTAGCGACGAACACCGGGGAGCTGTTTTTT	CASRLLATNTGELFF
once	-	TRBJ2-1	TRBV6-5	TGTGCCAGCAGATGGACATTACAGGGAGATGAGCAGTTCTTC	CASRWTLQGDEQFF
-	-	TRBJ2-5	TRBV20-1	TGCAGTGCCGCGTCGCCTGGGACCCAGTACTTC	CSAASPGTQYF
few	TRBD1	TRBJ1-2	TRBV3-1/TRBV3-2	TGTGCCAGCAGCCAAACTCCTCAGGGGGTCTATGGCTACACCTTC	CASSQTPQGVYGYTF
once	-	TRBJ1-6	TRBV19	TGTGCCAGTAGTCGTATCCATAATTCACCCCTCCACTTT	CASSRIHNSPLHF
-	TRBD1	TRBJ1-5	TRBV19	TGTGCCAGTAGTATCCGGGGACAGGGCGGTCAGCCCCAGCATTTT	CASSIRGQGGQPQHF
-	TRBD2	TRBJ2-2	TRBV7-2	TGTGCCAGCAGCTTAGTTAGCGGGGGCCGCGGGAGACGGACCGGGGAGCTGTTTTTT	CASSLVSGGRGRRTGELFF
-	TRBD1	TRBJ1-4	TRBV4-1	TGCGCCAGCAGCCTTTATGGACAGGGGTCAACTAATGAAAAACTGTTTTTT	CASSLYGQGSTNEKLFF
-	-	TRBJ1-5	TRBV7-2	TGTGCCAGCAGCCCAGGACGGACGGGGAGCAATCAGCCCCAGCATTTT	CASSPGRTGSNQPQHF
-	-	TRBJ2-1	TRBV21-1	TGTGCCAGCAGCAAAAAAGGTCGGCACCACGGGGGCAATGAGCAGTTCTTC	CASSKKGRHHGGNEQFF
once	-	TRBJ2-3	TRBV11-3	TGTGCCAGCAACCAAGGGGGGGGGCGAGATACGCAGTATTTT	CASNQGGGRDTQYF
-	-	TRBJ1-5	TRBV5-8	TGTGCCAGCAGCCGGACAGAAAGTTATCAGCCCCAGCATTTT	CASSRTESYQPQHF
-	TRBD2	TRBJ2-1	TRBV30	TGTGCCTGGAGACTAGCGGGACGTACCTACAATGAGCAGTTCTTC	CAWRLAGRTYNEQFF
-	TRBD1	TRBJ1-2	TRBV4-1	TGCGCCAGCAGCCAAGTTAGGGGGACAGGGACGGGCTATGGCTACACCTTC	CASSQVRGTGTGYGYTF
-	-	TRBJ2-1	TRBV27	TGTGCCAGCAGTCACATGAGCGTGACTCTCTACAATGAGCAGTTCTTC	CASSHMSVTLYNEQFF
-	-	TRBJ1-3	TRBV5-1	TGCGCCAGCAGTGCCAGTGACTCTGGAAACACCATATATTTT	CASSASDSGNTIYF
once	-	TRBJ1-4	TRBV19	TGTGCCAGTCGGGACTTTGCAACTAATGAAAAACTGTTTTTT	CASRDFATNEKLFF
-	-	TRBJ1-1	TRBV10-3	TGTGCCATCAGTGAAAGGGACAAGAACACTGAAGCTTTCTTT	CAISERDKNTEAFF
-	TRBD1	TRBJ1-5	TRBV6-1	TGTGCCAGCAGTGAAGAGGTACAGGGGGCAGGGAGGCCCCAGCATTTT	CASSEEVQGAGRPQHF
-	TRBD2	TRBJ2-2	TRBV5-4	TGTGCCAGCAGCTTGGAGGGACTAGCTTATGAGAACACCGGGGAGCTGTTTTTT	CASSLEGLAYENTGELFF
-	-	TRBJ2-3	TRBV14	TGTGCCAGCAGCCGAGGGTACCTCCGCACAGATACGCAGTATTTT	CASSRGYLRTDTQYF
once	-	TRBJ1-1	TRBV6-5	TGTGCCAGCGACAGGAACACTGAAGCTTTCTTT	CASDRNTEAFF
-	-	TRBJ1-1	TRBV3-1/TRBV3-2	TGTGCCAGCAGCCAAATGGAGGGTTTGGAAGCTTTCTTT	CASSQMEGLEAFF
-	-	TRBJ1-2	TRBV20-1	TGCAGTGCTAACATGGGCACGTTCTACACCTTC	CSANMGTFYTF
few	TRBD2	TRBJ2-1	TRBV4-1	TGCGCCAGCAGCCAAGTTGGCGGGAGTTCCGATGAGCAGTTCTTC	CASSQVGGSSDEQFF
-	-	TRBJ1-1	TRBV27	TGTGCCAGCAACCCACTCGGGGGGGCGGTCACTGAAGCTTTCTTT	CASNPLGGAVTEAFF
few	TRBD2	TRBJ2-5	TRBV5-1	TGCGCCAGCAGCTTGTTGCTAGCGGGAGGAGCAGAGACCCAGTACTTC	CASSLLLAGGAETQYF
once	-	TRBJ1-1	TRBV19	TGTGCCAGTAGTCCGCTCGTGGGGGGTCAAGCTTTCTTT	CASSPLVGGQAFF
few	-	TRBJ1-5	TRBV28	TGTGCCATCGATCCGCAGGGAAAGGGCAATCAGCCCCAGCATTTT	CAIDPQGKGNQPQHF
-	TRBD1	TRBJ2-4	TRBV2	TGTGCCAGCAGTGATCCAGGGGGGACAGGGTGGCACTTC	CASSDPGGTGWHF